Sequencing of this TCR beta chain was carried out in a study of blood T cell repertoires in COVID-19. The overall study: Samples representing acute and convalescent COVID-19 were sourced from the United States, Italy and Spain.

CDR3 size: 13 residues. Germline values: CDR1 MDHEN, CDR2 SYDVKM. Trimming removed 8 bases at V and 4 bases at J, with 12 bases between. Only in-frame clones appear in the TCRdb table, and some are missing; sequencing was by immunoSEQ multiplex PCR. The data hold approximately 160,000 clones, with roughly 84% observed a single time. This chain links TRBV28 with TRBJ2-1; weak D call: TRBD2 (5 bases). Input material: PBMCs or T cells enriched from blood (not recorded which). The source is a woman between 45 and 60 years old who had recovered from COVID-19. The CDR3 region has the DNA TGTGCCAGCTCGAGCGGCACTTACAATGAGCAGTTCTTC. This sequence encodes CASSSGTYNEQFF.